Below, 26 T cell receptor beta chains from the same sample are listed, as sequenced in a study of CD4 and CD8 cells across lung adenocarcinoma regions. Via MiXCR, TCRdb re-called the PCR reads, giving one row per CDR3 protein. The sample yields roughly 24,000 distinct CDR3 sequences, 52% seen once. The sequenced material came from CD4+ T cells from the center of a lung tumor. Every receptor here comes from a male donor with lung adenocarcinoma. The CD4 and CD8 labels of this study may be unreliable.

V gene TRBV6-1 combines with J gene TRBJ2-2; no clear D gene. The last part of the DNA fits TRBJ2-3 better; the J call may be wrong. CDR1 MNHNS and CDR2 SASEGT come from the germline V gene. The CDR3 runs to 16 residues. The CDR3 sequence is CASRDNRAANTGTQYF. Written as DNA, the CDR3 is TGTGCCAGCAGAGACAATCGGGCCGCGAACACCGGTACGCAGTATTTT.

As to this clonotype: An end of the junction does not agree with germline; a read error may underlie this. This sequence joins TRBV6-1 and TRBJ2-3, with D possibly being TRBD1 or TRBD2 (7 bases each). There are 16 residues in the CDR3. Germline-derived CDR1 and CDR2 are MNHNS and SASEGT. CDR3 amino acids: CASGDQGGRGKETQYF. The CDR3 DNA follows: TGTGCCAGCGGGGACCAGGGGGGGAGGGGCAAAGAGACGCAGTACTTT.

As to this clonotype: Because the CDR3's place on the DNA is in doubt, the DNA is left out and the CDR3 is given as listed by TCRdb. This rearrangement joins TRBV6-5 to TRBJ2-5; no check of the table's D call, TRBD1, against the DNA was made. The CDR3 has 22 amino acids, counting both end residues. Germline V gene lookup returns CDR1 MNHEY and CDR2 SVGAGI. The CDR3: CASSSRDRGLEKLFFGSGTQYF.

The chain combines TRBV27 with TRBJ2-4; TRBD2 agrees at 8 bases. CDR1 and CDR2 (germline): MNHEY, SMNVEV (reference sequence). The CDR3 runs 14 residues. As DNA, the CDR3 is TGTGCGGGCCGGGGGGGATTAGCCAAAAACACCCAGTACTTC. It is translated as CAGRGGLAKNTQYF.

This clonotype appeared many times. The chain is built from TRBV27 and TRBJ2-3; D is perhaps TRBD2 (6 bases). The CDR3 runs to 14 residues. V was clipped by 5 bases and J by 4 bases, with 13 bases between them. Germline-derived CDR1 and CDR2 are MNHEY and SMNVEV (reference sequence). Here the CDR3 reads CASSPGSLADTQYF. The CDR3 nucleotides read TGTGCCAGCAGTCCCGGGAGTTTGGCAGATACGCAGTATTTT.

This clonotype was counted at least ten times. The rearrangement links TRBV6-1 to TRBJ1-2; D gene uncertain. V lost 5 bases to trimming and J lost 2 bases, with 12 bases between them. This CDR3 region has 14 residues. The germline V gene encodes CDR1 MNHNS and CDR2 SASEGT. The CDR3: CASSRGAVNYGYTF. The CDR3 DNA is TGTGCCAGCAGTCGCGGCGCAGTAAACTATGGCTACACCTTC.

This clonotype has at least ten counts. The chain employs TRBV6-4 and TRBJ2-2; D may be TRBD1 or TRBD2 (5 bases each). The CDR3 runs to 13 residues. Trimming stripped 2 bases from V and 7 bases from J, with 8 bases between. CDR1 is MRHNA, CDR2 SNTAGT, per germline. The CDR3 spells CASSDGGNGELFF. The CDR3 bases are TGTGCCAGCAGTGACGGGGGTAACGGGGAGCTGTTTTTT.

The chain uses TRBV7-3 and TRBJ1-3; maybe TRBD1 (5 bases). The length of the CDR3 is 15 residues. V lost 2 bases and J 2 bases, leaving 10 bases between the germline ends. The germline gives CDR1 SGHTA, CDR2 FQGTGA. The CDR3 coding sequence is TGTGCCAGCAGCTTATCCCCGGGGCCTGGAAACACCATATATTTT. Translated: CASSLSPGPGNTIYF.

The table lists this clonotype with a few counts. V usage is TRBV4-1 and J usage is TRBJ2-7; 7 nucleotides match TRBD1. J was trimmed by 5 bases and V by 1 base; bases with no gene match: 8. This CDR3 contains 15 residues. CDR1 is MGHRA, CDR2 YSYEKL, per germline. CDR3 loop: CASSQGLQGEHEQYF. The CDR3, as DNA: TGCGCCAGCAGCCAAGGTTTGCAGGGGGAGCACGAGCAGTACTTC.

The rearrangement uses TRBV20-1 and TRBJ2-4, with 8 bases that match TRBD2. The DNA end is a closer match to TRBJ2-1, so the J assignment may be wrong. CDR1 is DFQATT and CDR2 is SNEGSKA in the germline V gene (reference sequence). The CDR3 has 15 amino acids. CDR3 DNA sequence: TGCAGTGCTAGTGACCCCGGGACTAGACCCAATGAGCAGTTCTTC. Its translation is CSASDPGTRPNEQFF.

This clonotype was recorded a few times. V is TRBV6-1 and J is TRBJ2-3; no reliable D call. V was cut by 6 bases and J by 0 bases, with 13 bases left in between. CDR3 length equals 15 residues. In germline, CDR1 is MNHNS, CDR2 SASEGT. This CDR3 is CASRLQAVSTDTQYF. For the CDR3, the DNA is TGTGCCAGCAGACTCCAGGCTGTGAGCACAGATACGCAGTATTTT.

This clonotype was counted a few times. The rearrangement joins TRBV7-6 to TRBJ2-1, with D unclear. CDR3 size: 12 residues. V gave up 0 bases and J gave up 6 bases, with 3 bases separating them. Germline loops: CDR1 SGHVS, CDR2 FNYEAQ. In nucleotides, the CDR3 is TGTGCCAGCAGCTTAGCTCGCAATGAGCAGTTCTTC. Residues: CASSLARNEQFF. The whole variable domain, remainder taken from reference TRBV7-6 and TRBJ2-1, is GAGVSQSPRYKVTKRGQDVALRCDPISGHVSLYWYRQALGQGPEFLTYFNYEAQQDKSGLPNDRFSAERPEGSISTLTIQRTEQRDSAMYRCASSLARNEQFFGPGTRLTVL.

This clonotype was picked up a small number of times. This chain connects TRBV7-2 to TRBJ2-2; D ambiguous. V lost 2 bases, J lost 3 bases, and 7 bases lay in between. The CDR3 consists of 14 residues. The germline V gene encodes CDR1 SGHTA and CDR2 FQGNSA. Written as DNA, the CDR3 is TGTGCCAGCAGCTTAAGTAAGGACACCGGGGAGCTGTTTTTT. Amino acids: CASSLSKDTGELFF.

Comments on this clonotype: An end of the junction differs from the germline gene, which may be a read error. The rearrangement joins TRBV6-1 to TRBJ2-3; the match to TRBD2 covers 7 bases. CDR1 and CDR2 (germline): MNHNS, SASEGT. The CDR3 runs 15 residues. CDR3 nucleotides: TGTGCCAGCAGCCGGGGAGGGGAAGCGAAAAACACGCAGTATTTC. The encoded protein is CASSRGGEAKNTQYF.

The rearrangement joins TRBV6-1 to TRBJ1-2; 9 bases align to TRBD1. The length of the CDR3 is 18 residues. The germline V gene encodes CDR1 MNHNS and CDR2 SASEGT. V shed 5 bases, J shed 4 bases, and the junction held 17 bases outside the gene matches. The CDR3, as DNA: TGTGCCAGCAGTCCTAAGGTGGGACAGGGAGGCCTTCCCTATGGCTACACCTTC. Translation gives CASSPKVGQGGLPYGYTF.

The sample holds many counts of this clonotype. The J gene is TRBJ2-1, the V gene TRBV6-5; D uncertain. In germline, CDR1 is MNHEY, CDR2 SVGAGI. The ends were cut back, 4 bases at V and 10 bases at J, with 11 bases in the middle. The CDR3 spans 12 residues. Here the CDR3 DNA reads TGTGCCAGCAGTTCCGAGTTCCACGAGCAGTTCTTC. Protein: CASSSEFHEQFF.

About this clonotype itself: Because the CDR3 is missing its conserved closing phenylalanine or tryptophan, this is likely a read error. Because the CDR3's place on the DNA is in doubt, the DNA is left out and the CDR3 is given as listed by TCRdb. CDR3 loop: CASSEPSGEGEETQFFGP. The chain uses TRBV6-1 and TRBJ2-6; the tabulated D call, TRBD2, remains unverified against the DNA. Germline-derived CDR1 and CDR2 are MNHNS and SASEGT. Termini included, the CDR3 measures 18 amino acids.

Worth noting for this clonotype: At one of its ends the junction is not consistent with the germline gene, which may arise from a read error. The chain carries TRBV6-1 and TRBJ2-3; D perhaps matches TRBD2 (5 bases). The CDR3 sequence is 15 residues long. Germline assignment: CDR1 MNHNS and CDR2 SASEGT. For the CDR3, the DNA is TGTGCCCGGAGCGAACTGGTGGGGAGCACAGATGCGCAGTATTTT. It codes for CARSELVGSTDAQYF.

This chain links TRBV12-3 or TRBV12-4 with TRBJ2-1; 14 bases agree with TRBD2. J was trimmed by 10 bases and V by 6 bases; bases with no gene match: 8. The CDR3 length is 15 residues. The CDR3 coding sequence is TGTGCCAGCAGCCGACTAGCGGGAGGGCCAGCCGAGCAGTTCTTC. This sequence encodes CASSRLAGGPAEQFF.

The rearrangement uses TRBV6-1 and TRBJ2-3, with 11 bases that match TRBD2. V lost 6 bases to trimming and J lost 3 bases; unmatched junction nucleotides: 14. Germline lookup yields CDR1 MNHNS and CDR2 SASEGT. The CDR3 spans 18 residues. The DNA of the CDR3 is TGTGCCAGCAGCAAGATGACTAGCGGGGTTGGGGAGACAGATACGCAGTATTTT. Translating it yields CASSKMTSGVGETDTQYF.

In the case of this clonotype: One junction end does not reproduce the germline sequence, and a read error may be involved. This rearrangement joins TRBV11-3 to TRBJ2-1, with TRBD2 identical over 8 bases. There are 14 residues in the CDR3. Germline CDR1 and CDR2: SGHNT and YENEEA. The CDR3 here is CASSLAGGLDAQYF. DNA for the CDR3: TGTGCCAGCAGCTTAGCGGGGGGGCTAGATGCGCAGTATTTC.

This clonotype has just a few counts. The chain links TRBV4-1 to TRBJ1-1; 11 bases are shared with TRBD1. V gave up 4 bases and J gave up 4 bases; unmatched junction bases: 11. The CDR3 sequence is 17 residues long. CDR1 and CDR2 from the germline V gene are MGHRA and YSYEKL. The CDR3 protein is CASSLGQGASGGTEAFF. Here the CDR3 DNA reads TGCGCCAGCAGCCTAGGACAGGGGGCGTCGGGGGGCACTGAAGCTTTCTTT.

This clonotype occurred once. V usage is TRBV6-1 and J usage is TRBJ2-2; either TRBD1 or TRBD2 may supply D (5 bases each). The end of the DNA fits TRBJ2-3 better, so the J call may be wrong. CDR3 length: 15 residues. Germline V gives CDR1 MNHNS, CDR2 SASEGT. This chain's CDR3 is CASSLGAANTGEQYF. CDR3 bases: TGTGCCAGCAGCCTCGGGGCTGCGAACACAGGTGAGCAGTATTTT.

With regard to this clonotype: Germline is not matched at one junction end, which may reflect a read error. The chain joins TRBV6-9 to TRBJ2-2; D is perhaps TRBD2 (5 bases). Germline V lookup: CDR1 MNHGY, CDR2 SVAAGI. The CDR3 has 14 residues. CDR3: CASRGSANTNEQFF. The CDR3 DNA follows: TGTGCCAGCAGGGGTAGCGCGAACACCAATGAGCAGTTTTTC.

This clonotype was counted at least ten times. This chain joins TRBV6-1 and TRBJ2-1, with 9 nucleotides matching TRBD2. The CDR3 has 14 residues. Unmatched junction bases numbered 5, after V lost 2 bases and J lost 9 bases. Germline CDR1 MNHNS, CDR2 SASEGT. The DNA of the CDR3 is TGTGCCAGCAGTGAACTAGCGGGATTCGGTGAGCAGTTCTTC. This sequence encodes CASSELAGFGEQFF.

This clonotype was counted between two and nine times. The junction and the germline gene differ at one end; a read error may be behind it. The chain is built from TRBV27 and TRBJ2-5, with D tentatively TRBD1 (6 bases). Germline V gene lookup returns CDR1 MNHEY and CDR2 SMNVEV (reference sequence). The CDR3 is 16 amino acids. DNA of the CDR3: TGTGCCAGCAGGGGGCTTGGGGGCCGGGCCAAGGAGACGCAGTACTTC. This codes for CASRGLGGRAKETQYF.